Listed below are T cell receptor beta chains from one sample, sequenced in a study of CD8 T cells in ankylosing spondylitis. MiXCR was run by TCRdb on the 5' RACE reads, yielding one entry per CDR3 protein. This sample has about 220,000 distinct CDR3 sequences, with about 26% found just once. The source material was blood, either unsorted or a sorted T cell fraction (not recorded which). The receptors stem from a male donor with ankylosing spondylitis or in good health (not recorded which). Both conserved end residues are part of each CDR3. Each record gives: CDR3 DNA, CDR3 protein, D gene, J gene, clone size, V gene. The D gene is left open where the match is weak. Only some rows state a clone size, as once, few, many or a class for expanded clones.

CDR3 DNA: TGCGCCAGCAGCCAAGATTTGGCTAGCGGGCGGATCACAGATACGCAGTATTTT
CDR3 protein: CASSQDLASGRITDTQYF
D gene: TRBD2
J gene: TRBJ2-3
clone size: -
V gene: TRBV4-1

CDR3 DNA: TGCGCCAGCAGCCAAGACGCGGCGGGAGCTTTGGATACGCAGTATTTT
CDR3 protein: CASSQDAAGALDTQYF
D gene: TRBD2
J gene: TRBJ2-3
clone size: few
V gene: TRBV4-3

CDR3 DNA: TGTGCCAGCTCACAGTGGGGTTCCTACAATGAGCAGTTCTTC
CDR3 protein: CASSQWGSYNEQFF
D gene: -
J gene: TRBJ2-1
clone size: many
V gene: TRBV19

CDR3 DNA: TGCAGTGCTAGAACAAGGGCGATAGGGTGGCAGCCCCAGCATTTT
CDR3 protein: CSARTRAIGWQPQHF
D gene: -
J gene: TRBJ1-5
clone size: many
V gene: TRBV20-1

CDR3 DNA: TGTGCCAGCAGCTATCGGGACCGGTCCTATAATTCACCCCTCCACTTT
CDR3 protein: CASSYRDRSYNSPLHF
D gene: -
J gene: TRBJ1-6
clone size: few
V gene: TRBV7-8

CDR3 DNA: TGTGCCAGCAGCGTAGCGGGCAGGGACGTGTCACCCCTCCACTTT
CDR3 protein: CASSVAGRDVSPLHF
D gene: -
J gene: TRBJ1-6
clone size: -
V gene: TRBV9

CDR3 DNA: TGCAGTGCCAGCGGGAGCTCGTCCAACTACGAGCAGTACTTC
CDR3 protein: CSASGSSSNYEQYF
D gene: TRBD2
J gene: TRBJ2-7
clone size: few
V gene: TRBV20-1

CDR3 DNA: TGCAGTTCATGGGACTCCTACAATGAGCAGTTCTTC
CDR3 protein: CSSWDSYNEQFF
D gene: -
J gene: TRBJ2-1
clone size: few
V gene: TRBV20-1

CDR3 DNA: TGTGCCAGCAGTTTAATCTCAGGCCATGAGCAGTTCTTC
CDR3 protein: CASSLISGHEQFF
D gene: -
J gene: TRBJ2-1
clone size: few
V gene: TRBV12-3/TRBV12-4

CDR3 DNA: TGCGCCAGCAGCTTGGGGAGCGGGCGGCAAGAGACCCAGTACTTC
CDR3 protein: CASSLGSGRQETQYF
D gene: -
J gene: TRBJ2-5
clone size: many
V gene: TRBV5-1

CDR3 DNA: TGTGCCAGCAGTTTCTCGGGACTAGCGGACTACAATGAGCAGTTCTTC
CDR3 protein: CASSFSGLADYNEQFF
D gene: TRBD2
J gene: TRBJ2-1
clone size: -
V gene: TRBV27

CDR3 DNA: TGTGCCAGCAAAGGCGGAAGCATAGATACGCAGTATTTT
CDR3 protein: CASKGGSIDTQYF
D gene: -
J gene: TRBJ2-3
clone size: many
V gene: TRBV7-2

CDR3 DNA: TGCAGTGCCATGAGCGTATACGGGTTGGAGACCCAGTACTTC
CDR3 protein: CSAMSVYGLETQYF
D gene: -
J gene: TRBJ2-5
clone size: few
V gene: TRBV20-1

CDR3 DNA: TGCGCCAGCAGCCAAGATCAGGGACAGACCTATCAGCCCCAGCATTTT
CDR3 protein: CASSQDQGQTYQPQHF
D gene: TRBD1
J gene: TRBJ1-5
clone size: many
V gene: TRBV4-1

CDR3 DNA: TGCGCCAGCAGCTTGGCGCGGGAGCGGGAGCAGTACTTC
CDR3 protein: CASSLAREREQYF
D gene: TRBD2
J gene: TRBJ2-7
clone size: many
V gene: TRBV5-1

CDR3 DNA: TGCAGTGCTAGAGCTTTAGACAGGGTTGGGACCGGGGAGCTGTTTTTT
CDR3 protein: CSARALDRVGTGELFF
D gene: TRBD1
J gene: TRBJ2-2
clone size: -
V gene: TRBV20-1

CDR3 DNA: TGCAGCGTTGGAGGACAGATCCAAGAGACCCAGTACTTC
CDR3 protein: CSVGGQIQETQYF
D gene: -
J gene: TRBJ2-5
clone size: few
V gene: TRBV29-1

CDR3 DNA: TGCAGCGCCCGGGACAGTGCCAACAATGAGCAGTTCTTC
CDR3 protein: CSARDSANNEQFF
D gene: TRBD1
J gene: TRBJ2-1
clone size: many
V gene: TRBV29-1

CDR3 DNA: TGCAGCGGGACTAATAGCGGGAGACTCTTCTTC
CDR3 protein: CSGTNSGRLFF
D gene: TRBD2
J gene: TRBJ2-1
clone size: many
V gene: TRBV29-1